These 17 T cell receptor beta chains originate from one sample sequenced in a study of control samples from healthy donors and cancer patients. The protocol was immunoSEQ multiplex PCR, while the TCRdb copy is restricted to in-frame clones and leaves out a portion. This table holds just over 150,000 clones, about 90% found once. Sequenced input: blood. The receptors originated from a man aged 25-45 years in good health.

This clone came up once. For the CDR3, the DNA is TGTGCCAGCCGGGCGACCGGTAAAGCTTTCTTT. Translating gives CASRATGKAFF. The V call is TRBV28, the J call TRBJ1-1, with no clear D. The V gene's germline CDR1 is MDHEN and CDR2 SYDVKM. The CDR3 totals 11 residues. The V and J ends lost 8 bases and 9 bases respectively, with 13 bases between them.

J is TRBJ2-5 and V is TRBV24-1; D may be TRBD1 or TRBD2 (5 bases each). Germline lookup yields CDR1 KGHDR and CDR2 SFDVKD. V was clipped by 3 bases and J by 2 bases, with 12 bases between them. The CDR3 is 15 amino acids. The DNA for the CDR3 is TGTGCCACCAGTGATGCCGGGACCACTCAAGAGACCCAGTACTTC. Its translation: CATSDAGTTQETQYF.

The DNA of the CDR3 is TGTGCCAGTAGAGGGGCTAACCCTGGGAATTCACCCCTCCACTTT. Its translation is CASRGANPGNSPLHF. The chain recombines TRBV19 with TRBJ1-6; D possibly corresponds to TRBD1 (5 bases). This CDR3 is built from 15 residues. V gave up 6 bases and J gave up 7 bases, with 16 bases separating them. Germline V CDR1 and CDR2: LNHDA, SQIVND (reference sequence).

This clone is categorized as hyperexpanded. The chain recombines TRBV10-2 with TRBJ2-7; tentatively, D is TRBD1 (8 bases). The germline CDR1 and CDR2 sequences are WSHSY and SAAADI. V dropped 6 bases and J dropped 3 bases, with 18 bases sitting between them. The CDR3 is 15 residues long. CDR3 nucleotides: TGCGCCAGCAGCTCAGGGGGCGGGGGAAACTACGAGCAGTACTTC. Translation gives CASSSGGGGNYEQYF.

The genes are TRBV21-1 and TRBJ1-1; the table's D call of TRBD1 was not tested on the DNA. TRBV21-1 is designated a pseudogene. The CDR3 is 13 amino acids. The CDR3 DNA sequence: TGTGCCAGCAGCAAATTCGGGGACAGGCAAGCTTTCTTT. Translation: CASSKFGDRQAFF.

The chain is built from TRBV9 and TRBJ1-1, with no clear D. The CDR3 contains 14 residues. V shed 3 bases and J shed 0 bases, with 9 bases lying between them. Germline assignment: CDR1 SGDLS and CDR2 YYNGEE. Here the CDR3 reads CASSASLLNTEAFF. In nucleotides, the CDR3 is TGTGCCAGCAGCGCCAGTCTACTGAACACTGAAGCTTTCTTT.

The J gene is TRBJ2-5, the V gene TRBV5-4; possible D gene TRBD2, 6 bases. Trimming stripped 4 bases from V and 1 base from J, with 14 bases between. Germline V gene sequence: CDR1 SGHNT, CDR2 YYREEE (reference sequence). This CDR3 has 15 amino acids. The CDR3 sequence: CASSGGDSLQETQYF. The CDR3 DNA sequence: TGTGCCAGCAGCGGAGGGGACTCCCTCCAAGAGACCCAGTACTTC.

The V and J genes are TRBV24-1 and TRBJ1-1; weak D call: TRBD1 (5 bases). V was clipped by 7 bases and J by 2 bases, with 10 bases between them. The germline gives CDR1 KGHDR, CDR2 SFDVKD. The CDR3 is 13 residues long. CDR3 bases: TGTGCCACCAGCGGGAGGGGAAACACTGAAGCTTTCTTT. It codes for CATSGRGNTEAFF.

This chain uses TRBV27 with TRBJ2-1; D is unclear. The CDR3 runs to 14 residues. Deletions cut 2 bases from V and 8 bases from J, with 13 bases between. Germline CDR1 is MNHEY and CDR2 is SMNVEV (reference sequence). The CDR3 DNA reads TGTGCCAGCAGTTTACGCCTAGTTCGAGATGAGCAGTTCTTC. Amino acids: CASSLRLVRDEQFF.

The chain uses TRBV3-1 (or the pseudogene TRBV3-2) and TRBJ1-4, with a weak D call TRBD1 (5 bases). The CDR3 sequence is 14 residues long. Germline CDR1 and CDR2: LGHDT and YNNKEL (reference sequence). V gave up 4 bases and J gave up 8 bases, with 14 bases separating them. The CDR3 DNA follows: TGTGCCAGCAGCCCCACCGGGGGACGAGAAAAACTGTTTTTT. It specifies CASSPTGGREKLFF.

The chain links TRBV29-1 to TRBJ1-5, with 7 positions matching TRBD1. Per germline, CDR1 SQVTM and CDR2 ANQGSEA. The CDR3 extends over 13 amino acids. With V trimmed by 4 bases and J by 5 bases, 5 bases remained unmatched. CDR3 residues: CSVVSGQHQPQHF. DNA for the CDR3: TGCAGCGTTGTTTCGGGACAGCATCAGCCCCAGCATTTT.

V gene TRBV5-6 combines with J gene TRBJ2-2; D not resolved. Trimming removed 2 bases at V and 4 bases at J, with 15 bases between. The CDR3 covers 16 residues. The germline V gene has CDR1 SGHDT and CDR2 YYEEEE. The CDR3 DNA sequence: TGTGCCAGCAGCTTATATAGGAGCCCAGCCACCGGGGAGCTGTTTTTT. Its protein is CASSLYRSPATGELFF.

The chain carries TRBV27 and TRBJ2-7, with TRBD1 matching over 7 bases. V trimming: 5 bases; J trimming: 1 base; junction bases outside the gene matches: 5. The germline V gene encodes CDR1 MNHEY and CDR2 SMNVEV (reference sequence). The CDR3 length is 14 residues. Here the CDR3 reads CASSPLDRSYEQYF. As DNA, the CDR3 is TGTGCCAGCAGTCCTCTGGACAGGTCCTACGAGCAGTACTTC.

The sample holds a few counts of this clone. This sequence joins TRBV7-3 and TRBJ2-1; D may be TRBD1 (6 bases). This CDR3 spans 14 amino acids. Germline V lookup: CDR1 SGHTA, CDR2 FQGTGA. Trimming cost V 2 bases and J 5 bases, with 10 bases left between them. The CDR3 region has the DNA TGTGCCAGCAGCTTAGCAGGGGCGCACAATGAGCAGTTCTTC. This encodes CASSLAGAHNEQFF.

The genes are TRBV6-5 and TRBJ1-1; TRBD1 might be the D (5 bases). Germline loops: CDR1 MNHEY, CDR2 SVGAGI. This CDR3 is built from 14 residues. The V end was cut by 4 bases, the J end by 9 bases, with 18 bases between. The CDR3 region has the DNA TGTGCCAGCAGTTCTGGTTTCAGCCAGGGTAAAGCTTTCTTT. Translation: CASSSGFSQGKAFF.

This clone has only one observation. The chain uses TRBV7-9 and TRBJ2-5; D remains unclear. This CDR3 has 12 amino acids. Germline V gene lookup returns CDR1 SEHNR and CDR2 FQNEAQ (reference sequence). Trimming cost V 2 bases and J 5 bases, with 6 bases left between them. The CDR3: CASSLRRETQYF. CDR3 bases: TGTGCCAGCAGCTTAAGGCGGGAGACCCAGTACTTC.

The chain combines TRBV2 with TRBJ1-5; no reliable D call. This CDR3 spans 15 amino acids. Deletions cut 6 bases from V and 0 bases from J, with 12 bases between. Germline assignment: CDR1 SNHLY and CDR2 FYNNEI. CDR3 nucleotides: TGTGCCAGCAGCTCTAGGACGGCTAGCAATCAGCCCCAGCATTTT. Its protein is CASSSRTASNQPQHF. The full variable domain, completed using reference TRBV2 and TRBJ1-5, is EPEVTQTPSHQVTQMGQEVILRCVPISNHLYFYWYRQILGQKVEFLVSFYNNEISEKSEIFDDQFSVERPDGSNFTLKIRSTKLEDSAMYFCASSSRTASNQPQHFGDGTRLSIL.